These 11 T cell receptor beta chains originate from one sample sequenced in a study of regulatory T cells in long-lasting Graves disease. Described time point: persistent/refractory GD, antithyroid drugs over 5 years with positive TRAb. PBMC-derived RNA was used for the TCR library. Researchers made TCR beta libraries by using iRepertoire HTBI primers and running Arm-PCR on CDR3 regions. Each CDR3 protein is one row after TCRdb ran MiXCR on the multiplex PCR reads. The table has 450,000 or so distinct CDR3 sequences, 20% seen once. The sequencing here drew on peripheral blood mononuclear cells (PBMCs), taken when the disease was refractory, from a patient treated with antithyroid drugs. The receptors derive from a female donor with Graves disease.

The genes are TRBV11-2 and TRBJ1-2; possible D gene TRBD1, 6 bases. The V gene's germline CDR1 is SGHAT and CDR2 FQNNGV. CDR3 length: 15 residues. The V end was cut by 1 base, the J end by 2 bases, with 11 bases between. CDR3: CASSLVAGVNYGYTF. Here the CDR3 DNA reads TGTGCCAGCAGCTTAGTTGCAGGGGTCAACTATGGCTACACCTTC.

This clonotype occurred many times. This rearrangement joins TRBV6-2 or TRBV6-3 to TRBJ1-2; D remains unclear. This CDR3 has 13 residues. Germline V CDR1 and CDR2: MNHEY, SVGEGT. Trimming took 2 bases from V and 4 from J, leaving 8 bases between them. DNA of the CDR3: TGTGCCAGCAGTTACGCGTTGACCTATGGCTACACCTTC. Its translation: CASSYALTYGYTF.

CDR3 amino acids: CASSQGGTFSEAFF. The DNA for the CDR3 is TGTGCCAGCAGCCAGGGTGGGACATTCTCTGAAGCTTTCTTT. The J gene is TRBJ1-1, the V gene TRBV4-2; D is perhaps TRBD1 (6 bases). The CDR3 extends over 14 amino acids. Germline V gene lookup returns CDR1 LGHNA and CDR2 YNFKEQ. V lost 3 bases and J lost 6, with 14 bases in between.

Ten or more counts support this clonotype. The genes are TRBV20-1 and TRBJ2-7; D ambiguous. The CDR3 sequence is 12 residues long. Per germline, CDR1 DFQATT and CDR2 SNEGSKA (reference sequence). Trimming removed 6 bases from V and 1 base from J, with 10 bases in between. The CDR3 nucleotides are TGCAGTGCAACTCGAGATTCCTACGAGCAGTACTTC. This translates into CSATRDSYEQYF.

This clonotype was detected only a few times. The V call is TRBV29-1, the J call TRBJ1-5; the D is unclear. The CDR3 runs 13 residues. The germline V and J ends were trimmed by 7 bases and 3 bases, with 13 bases remaining between them. The V gene's germline CDR1 is SQVTM and CDR2 ANQGSEA. The CDR3 region has the DNA TGCAGCGGTTCCGACGGAACCAATCAGCCCCAGCATTTT. Translated, it gives CSGSDGTNQPQHF.

This clonotype has a handful of counts. This chain joins TRBV6-1 and TRBJ2-5, with D uncertain. The CDR3 runs 16 residues. The germline gives CDR1 MNHNS, CDR2 SASEGT. V was shortened by 6 bases and J by 2 bases, with 19 bases between the two germline ends. The CDR3 coding sequence is TGTGCCAGCAGCCTTGCGTTTAGGGCAGATCAAGAGACCCAGTACTTC. This gives the protein CASSLAFRADQETQYF.

This chain connects TRBV5-6 to TRBJ1-2; D gene unclear. This CDR3 contains 15 residues. Germline values: CDR1 SGHDT, CDR2 YYEEEE. V gave up 3 bases and J gave up 4 bases, with 16 bases separating them. The CDR3 loop is CASSSNSGRFYGYTF. Here the CDR3 DNA reads TGTGCCAGCAGCTCGAACTCCGGGCGATTCTATGGCTACACCTTC.

The chain recombines TRBV19 with TRBJ1-5; perhaps TRBD1 as D (5 bases). Germline assignment: CDR1 LNHDA and CDR2 SQIVND (reference sequence). The CDR3 length is 14 residues. V lost 8 bases and J lost 7, with 18 bases in between. The CDR3 here is CASLGGGGCQPQHF. CDR3 in DNA: TGTGCCAGTCTCGGAGGTGGGGGATGCCAGCCCCAGCATTTT.

This clonotype has more than one count but fewer than ten. V usage is TRBV5-1 and J usage is TRBJ2-1, with 9 bases lining up with TRBD2. CDR1 SGHRS and CDR2 YFSETQ come from the germline V gene. With 4 bases clipped from V and 2 bases from J, the junction kept 7 bases outside the gene matches. This CDR3 is built from 16 residues. DNA for the CDR3: TGCGCCAGCAGCATCGATAGCGGGAGAACCTACAATGAGCAGTTCTTC. Protein product: CASSIDSGRTYNEQFF.

This chain joins TRBV20-1 and TRBJ2-2; D is possibly TRBD2 (6 bases). The CDR3 length is 16 residues. Germline values: CDR1 DFQATT, CDR2 SNEGSKA (reference sequence). The V end was cut by 4 bases, the J end by 1 base, with 16 bases between. CDR3 sequence (DNA): TGCAGTGCTACGGTGCTGGGGCGGGAGAACACCGGGGAGCTGTTTTTT. This translates into CSATVLGRENTGELFF.

This clonotype has a count of ten or more. The chain recombines TRBV28 with TRBJ1-5; maybe TRBD1 (6 bases). CDR3 length: 15 residues. Germline V gives CDR1 MDHEN, CDR2 SYDVKM. Trimming shortened V by 6 bases and J by 0 bases, and 12 bases separated the two germline ends. CDR3 sequence: CASRWTENSNQPQHF. For the CDR3, the DNA is TGTGCCAGCAGATGGACAGAGAATAGCAATCAGCCCCAGCATTTT.